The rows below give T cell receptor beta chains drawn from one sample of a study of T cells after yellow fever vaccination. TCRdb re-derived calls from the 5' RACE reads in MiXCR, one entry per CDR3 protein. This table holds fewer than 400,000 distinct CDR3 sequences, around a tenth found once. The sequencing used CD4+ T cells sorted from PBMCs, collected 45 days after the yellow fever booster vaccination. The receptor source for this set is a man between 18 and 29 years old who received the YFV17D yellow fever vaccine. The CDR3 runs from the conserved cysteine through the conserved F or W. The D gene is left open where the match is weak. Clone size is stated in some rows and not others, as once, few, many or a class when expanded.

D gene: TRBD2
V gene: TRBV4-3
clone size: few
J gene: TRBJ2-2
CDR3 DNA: TGCGCCAGCAGCCACACACTAGCGGGGGGCCCCGGGGAGCTGTTTTTT
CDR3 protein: CASSHTLAGGPGELFF

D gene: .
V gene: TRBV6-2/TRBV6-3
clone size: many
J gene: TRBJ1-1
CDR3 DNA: TGTGCCAGCAGCTCCGGGTATACTGAAGCTTTCTTT
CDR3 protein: CASSSGYTEAFF

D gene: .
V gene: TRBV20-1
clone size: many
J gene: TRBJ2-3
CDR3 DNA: TGCAGTGCTAGAGAGGTGTACACAGATACGCAGTATTTT
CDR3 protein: CSAREVYTDTQYF

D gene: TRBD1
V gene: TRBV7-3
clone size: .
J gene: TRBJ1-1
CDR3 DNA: TGTGCCAGCGGAGACAGGGGAGGATACACTGAAGCTTTCTTT
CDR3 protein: CASGDRGGYTEAFF

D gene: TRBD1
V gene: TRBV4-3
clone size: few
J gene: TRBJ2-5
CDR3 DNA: TGCGCCAGCAGCCAAGACCGAAGGCAGGGGGCTTGGGAGACCCAGTACTTC
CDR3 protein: CASSQDRRQGAWETQYF

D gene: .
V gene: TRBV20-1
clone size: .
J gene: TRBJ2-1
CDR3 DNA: TGCAGTGCTAGACCGGCTGGGGTGGTCTACAATGAGCAGTTCTTC
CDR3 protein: CSARPAGVVYNEQFF

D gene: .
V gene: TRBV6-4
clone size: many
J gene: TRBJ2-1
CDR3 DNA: TGTGCCAGCAGTGACTCAGGGCGCTCCTACAATGAGCAGTTCTTC
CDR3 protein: CASSDSGRSYNEQFF

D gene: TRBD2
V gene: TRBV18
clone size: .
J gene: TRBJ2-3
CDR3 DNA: TGTGCCAGCTCACCACTGACTAGCCACGGGCGTAGCACAGATACGCAGTATTTT
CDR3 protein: CASSPLTSHGRSTDTQYF

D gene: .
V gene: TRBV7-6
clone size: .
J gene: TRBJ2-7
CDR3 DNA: TGTGCCAGCAGCTCGGGGTACGACGAGCAGTACTTC
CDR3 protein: CASSSGYDEQYF

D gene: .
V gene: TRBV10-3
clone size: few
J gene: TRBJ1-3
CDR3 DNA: TGTGCCAACGGACCGGTCTCTGGAAACACCATATATTTT
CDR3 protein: CANGPVSGNTIYF

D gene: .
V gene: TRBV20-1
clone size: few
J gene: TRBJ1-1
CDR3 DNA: TGCAGTGCTAGAGAGGGCCAGATGAACACTGAAGCTTTCTTT
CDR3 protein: CSAREGQMNTEAFF

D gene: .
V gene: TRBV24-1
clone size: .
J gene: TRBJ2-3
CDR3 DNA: TGTGCCACCAGTGATTCGGGGAGCGGATACACAGATACGCAGTATTTT
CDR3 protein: CATSDSGSGYTDTQYF

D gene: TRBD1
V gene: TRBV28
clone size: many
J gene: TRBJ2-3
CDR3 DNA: TGTGCCAGCAGTTTGCAGGGGGCGGGATGGGATACGCAGTATTTT
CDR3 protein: CASSLQGAGWDTQYF

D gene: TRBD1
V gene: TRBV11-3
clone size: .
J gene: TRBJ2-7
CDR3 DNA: TGTGCCAGCAGCTTAGGGGGGGACAGGCTGCGCGGCGAGCAGTACTTC
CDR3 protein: CASSLGGDRLRGEQYF

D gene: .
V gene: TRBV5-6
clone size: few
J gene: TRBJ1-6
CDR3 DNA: TGTGCCAGCAGCTGGGGTGGGAGGGGTTACTCACCCCTCCACTTT
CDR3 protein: CASSWGGRGYSPLHF

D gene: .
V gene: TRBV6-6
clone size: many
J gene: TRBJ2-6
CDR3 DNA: TGTGCCAGCAGTTCCCCTCCCGTTACCCCTGGGGCCAACGTCCTGACTTTC
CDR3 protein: CASSSPPVTPGANVLTF

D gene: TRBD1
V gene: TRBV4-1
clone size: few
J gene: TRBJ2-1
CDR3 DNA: TGCGCCAGCAGCCAAGGACAGGGAGCATCCAATGAGCAGTTCTTC
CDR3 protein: CASSQGQGASNEQFF

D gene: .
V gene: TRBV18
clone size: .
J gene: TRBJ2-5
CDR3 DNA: TGTGCCAGCTCATTTCAAACAGGTCAGCAAGAGACCCAGTACTTC
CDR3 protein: CASSFQTGQQETQYF

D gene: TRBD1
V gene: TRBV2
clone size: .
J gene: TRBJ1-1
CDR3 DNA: TGTGCCAGCAGCGTGCAGGGGGCTGGGACTGAAGCTTTCTTT
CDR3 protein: CASSVQGAGTEAFF

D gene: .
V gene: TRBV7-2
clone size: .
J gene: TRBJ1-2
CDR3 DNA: TGTGCCAGCAGCTTATATGCTACCGGGACTGCCTATGGCTACACCTTC
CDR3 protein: CASSLYATGTAYGYTF

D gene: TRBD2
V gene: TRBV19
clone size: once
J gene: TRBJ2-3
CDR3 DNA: TGTGCCAGTAGTGAAGCGGGGGGCTTAAACGCGTATTTT
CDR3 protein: CASSEAGGLNAYF

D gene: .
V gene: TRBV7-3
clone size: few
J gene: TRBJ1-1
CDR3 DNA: TGTGCCAGCAGCTTACAGGAAGGTGAAGCTTTCTTT
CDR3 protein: CASSLQEGEAFF

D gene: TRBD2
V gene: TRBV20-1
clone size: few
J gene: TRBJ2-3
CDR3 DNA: TGCAGTGCTAGTCTAGCGGGAGGCACAGATACGCAGTATTTT
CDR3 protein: CSASLAGGTDTQYF

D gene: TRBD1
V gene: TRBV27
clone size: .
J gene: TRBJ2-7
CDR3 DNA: TGTGCCAGCAGTTTACCTCCGCAGGGGACAGGGGGTTCCGGCGAGCAGTACTTC
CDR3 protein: CASSLPPQGTGGSGEQYF

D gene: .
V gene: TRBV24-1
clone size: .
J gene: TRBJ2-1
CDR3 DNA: TGTGCCACCAGTGATTCCTCAACTGGGGACAATGAGCAGTTCTTC
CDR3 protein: CATSDSSTGDNEQFF

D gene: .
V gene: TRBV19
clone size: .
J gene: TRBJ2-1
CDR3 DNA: TGTGCCAGTAGTTTCACTCCCACGAACCAGGGAAGTAGGTTCTTC
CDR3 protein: CASSFTPTNQGSRFF

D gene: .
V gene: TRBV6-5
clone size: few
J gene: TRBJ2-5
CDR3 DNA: TGTGCCAGCAGTTACCGCGGACCTGCGGGTCACAGAACAGAGACCCAGTACTTC
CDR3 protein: CASSYRGPAGHRTETQYF

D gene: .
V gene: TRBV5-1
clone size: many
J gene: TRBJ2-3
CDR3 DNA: TGCGCCAGCAGCCTGGCGGACTCGGGGGCAGATACGCAGTATTTT
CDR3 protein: CASSLADSGADTQYF

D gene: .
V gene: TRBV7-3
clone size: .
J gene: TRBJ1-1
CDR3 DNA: TGTGCCAGCAGCTTTACAGGTTACGGCACTGAAGCTTTCTTT
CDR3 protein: CASSFTGYGTEAFF

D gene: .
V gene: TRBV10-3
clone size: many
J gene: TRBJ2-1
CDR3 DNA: TGTGCCATCAGTGCGACACTCTACAATGAGCAGTTCTTC
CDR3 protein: CAISATLYNEQFF

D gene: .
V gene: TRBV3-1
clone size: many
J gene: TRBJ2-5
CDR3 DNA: TGTGCCAGCAGCCAAGGGCGCAGGGGAGAGACCCAGTACTTC
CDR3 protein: CASSQGRRGETQYF

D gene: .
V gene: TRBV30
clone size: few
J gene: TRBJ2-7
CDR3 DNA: TGTGCCTGGAGTGTAGAAGGTTCCTACGAGCAGTACTTC
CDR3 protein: CAWSVEGSYEQYF

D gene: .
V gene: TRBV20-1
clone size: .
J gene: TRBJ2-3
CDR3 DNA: TGCAGTGCTAGAGATGGGGGAGAGAGGACAGATACGCAGTATTTT
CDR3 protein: CSARDGGERTDTQYF

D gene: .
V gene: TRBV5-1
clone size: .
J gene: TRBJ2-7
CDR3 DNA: TGCGCCAGCAGCTTTTCACAGGAAGAAGGGTACGAGCAGTACTTC
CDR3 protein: CASSFSQEEGYEQYF

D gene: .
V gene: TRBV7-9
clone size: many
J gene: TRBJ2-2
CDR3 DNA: TGTGCCAGCAGCCCCCAGAGTACCGAAGAGCTGTTTTTT
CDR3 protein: CASSPQSTEELFF

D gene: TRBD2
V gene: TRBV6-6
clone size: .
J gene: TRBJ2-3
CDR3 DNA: TGTGCCAGCAGTTACGGGACTATCAGCACAGATACGCAGTATTTT
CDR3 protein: CASSYGTISTDTQYF